The 8 T cell receptor beta chains below all came from one sample that was sequenced in a study of T cell repertoires in cytomegalovirus infection. TCRdb analysed the reads with MiXCR anew, one entry per CDR3 protein. Among 110,000 to 150,000 distinct CDR3 sequences listed, roughly 6% were seen once. The specimen was PBMCs. Receptors originate from a human donor in good health (CMV status not recorded). Some clones in this sample may be carry-over from other donors' samples.

This clonotype has a count of ten or more. The chain employs TRBV7-2 and TRBJ1-1; D is unresolved. The germline V gene encodes CDR1 SGHTA and CDR2 FQGNSA. Deletions cut 5 bases from V and 3 bases from J, with 10 bases between. The CDR3 has 13 residues. The chain's CDR3 is CASSTLTDTEAFF. Written as DNA, the CDR3 is TGTGCCAGCAGCACCCTAACGGACACTGAAGCTTTCTTT.

Many counts were recorded for this clonotype. The gene calls are TRBV12-3 or TRBV12-4 and TRBJ1-2; TRBD1 might be the D (6 bases). The CDR3 consists of 16 residues. V lost 4 bases and J 0 bases, leaving 15 bases between the germline ends. CDR3 sequence (DNA): TGTGCCAGCAGTTACGGACCGACAGGAACTAACTATGGCTACACCTTC. This codes for CASSYGPTGTNYGYTF.

This clonotype was found many times. The chain carries TRBV19 and TRBJ2-7; a weak D match, TRBD2 (7 bases). Germline CDR1 is LNHDA and CDR2 is SQIVND (reference sequence). CDR3 size: 15 residues. Trimming pared 3 bases from V and 3 bases from J, leaving 15 bases between. This CDR3 reads CASSMSGGLSYEQYF. DNA of the CDR3: TGTGCCAGTAGTATGTCCGGGGGGCTAAGCTACGAGCAGTACTTC.

The V gene is TRBV7-9, the J gene TRBJ1-4, with a tentative D call TRBD1 (6 bases). From germline, CDR1 is SEHNR and CDR2 FQNEAQ (reference sequence). The V end lost 2 bases, the J end lost 8 bases, and 12 bases lay between the germline ends. The CDR3 sequence is 14 residues long. DNA for the CDR3: TGTGCCAGCAGCTTACCCGGACAGATAGAAAAACTGTTTTTT. This sequence encodes CASSLPGQIEKLFF.

The rearrangement links TRBV28 to TRBJ2-5; D assignment may be TRBD1 or TRBD2 (5 bases each). The V gene's germline CDR1 is MDHEN and CDR2 SYDVKM. V gave up 2 bases and J gave up 5 bases, with 9 bases separating them. This CDR3 contains 13 residues. The CDR3 spells CASSLRGVETQYF. CDR3 bases: TGTGCCAGCAGTTTAAGGGGAGTGGAGACCCAGTACTTC.

This clonotype was detected ten times or more. The chain employs TRBV11-2 and TRBJ2-7; 9 bases are shared with TRBD1. V was pared by 1 base and J by 4 bases, with 2 bases of the junction left unmatched. The CDR3 is made up of 14 amino acids. CDR1 SGHAT and CDR2 FQNNGV come from the germline V gene. The CDR3 here is CASSLVGTGYEQYF. The CDR3 DNA follows: TGTGCCAGCAGCTTAGTTGGGACAGGGTACGAGCAGTACTTC.

As for this clonotype: A read error is possible here, since a much larger clone lies one base away. The chain has TRBV7-8 and TRBJ1-1; D uncertain. This CDR3 spans 13 amino acids. The germline gives CDR1 SGHVS, CDR2 FQNEAQ. V was cut by 1 base and J by 4 bases, with 7 bases left in between. The CDR3 region is CASSLEKGTEAFF. Written as DNA, the CDR3 is TGTGCCAGCAGCTTAGAAAAGGGCACTGAAGCTTTCTTT.

This chain uses TRBV12-3 or TRBV12-4 with TRBJ2-2; D may be TRBD2 (5 bases). V was clipped by 8 bases and J by 8 bases, with 18 bases between them. The CDR3 has 14 amino acids. CDR3 region: CASAPAGVKGELFF. The DNA for the CDR3 is TGTGCCAGCGCCCCGGCCGGGGTCAAGGGGGAGCTGTTTTTT.